The clone carrying this T cell receptor (beta chain) showed up many times. Its antigen remains unidentified. The record originates from a study of early T cells in non-severe SARS-CoV-2 infection. CDR1 and CDR2 from the germline V gene are SGHRS and YFSETQ. V gave up 4 bases and J gave up 2 bases, with 5 bases separating them. This CDR3 comprises 12 residues. Study-wide findings and caveats: The VDJdb matching leaned toward anti-spike CD8 responses and overlooked private and CD4 specificities.

TCRdb used MiXCR to reprocess the 5' RACE reads, holding one entry per CDR3 protein. The top ten hold approximately 3.9% of the sample, which has tens of thousands of distinct CDR3 sequences, approximately 12% seen once. The source of this sequence is an adult who was a healthcare worker with PCR-confirmed SARS-CoV-2 infection or an uninfected control (not recorded which). Sequencing was done on a sample of whole blood. The gene calls are TRBV5-1 and TRBJ2-3; D is uncertain. Here the CDR3 DNA reads TGCGCCAGCAGCGCGCTCACAGATACGCAGTATTTT. Translated, it gives CASSALTDTQYF.